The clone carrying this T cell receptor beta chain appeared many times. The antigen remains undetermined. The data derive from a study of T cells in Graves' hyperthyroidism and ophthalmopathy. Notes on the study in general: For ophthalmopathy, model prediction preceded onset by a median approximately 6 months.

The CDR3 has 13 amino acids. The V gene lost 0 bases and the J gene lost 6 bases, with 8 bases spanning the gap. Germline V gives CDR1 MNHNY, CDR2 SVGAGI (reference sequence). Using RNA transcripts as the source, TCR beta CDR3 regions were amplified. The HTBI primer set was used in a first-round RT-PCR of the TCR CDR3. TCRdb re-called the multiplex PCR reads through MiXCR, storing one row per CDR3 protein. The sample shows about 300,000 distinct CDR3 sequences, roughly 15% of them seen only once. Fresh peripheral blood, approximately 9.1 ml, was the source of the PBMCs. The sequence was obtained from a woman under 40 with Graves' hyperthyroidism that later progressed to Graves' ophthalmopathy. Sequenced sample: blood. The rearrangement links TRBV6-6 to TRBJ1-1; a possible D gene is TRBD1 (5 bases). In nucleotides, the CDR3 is TGTGCCAGCAGTTACTCCGACAGCGCTGAAGCTTTCTTT. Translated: CASSYSDSAEAFF.